This T cell receptor beta chain stems from a study of OX40 agonist ivuxolimab in advanced cancers. In the study overall: Participants averaged about 60 years of age (range roughly 20 to 90) and were around 80% male. Study conclusions and caveats: At 0.1 to 3.0 mg/kg, CD4+ and CD8+ blood T cells expanded clonally by week 6.

Sequenced by immunoSEQ multiplex PCR; TCRdb stores in-frame clones only, minus some. The repertoire has some 30,000 clones, 75% to 95% of them found once; the top ten carry about 4.5%. Details on this clone: What it binds is unknown.

V lost 3 bases to trimming and J lost 0 bases, with 9 bases between them. Germline CDR1 reads KGHSH; CDR2 reads LQKENI. This CDR3 is built from 15 residues. The chain links TRBV18 to TRBJ2-1; D is possibly TRBD2 (5 bases). This clonotype originated in an adult with an advanced solid tumor such as melanoma, head and neck, liver or kidney cancer. Here the sequenced sample was CD4+ or CD8+ T cells sorted from blood, taken in a trial of the OX40 agonist ivuxolimab. The CDR3 reads CASSPSGPSYNEQFF. CDR3 coding DNA: TGTGCCAGCTCACCCAGCGGTCCCTCCTACAATGAGCAGTTCTTC.